This entry describes one T cell receptor (beta chain). Antigen: not known. RNA in amounts of about 0.5 to 1 ug was reverse transcribed with random hexamers. Amplification of TCR beta CDR3 was carried out by immunoSEQ multiplex PCR, which covered 54 Vbeta and 13 Jbeta segments. From the immunoSEQ multiplex PCR reads, TCRdb called clonotypes with MiXCR, one entry per CDR3 protein. This sample has 130,000 to 150,000 distinct CDR3 sequences, with roughly 95% found just once. The diagnostic criteria were recently defined, and patients with Susac syndrome met them for definite or probable disease. This entry is derived from a study of CD8 T cells in Susac syndrome. Findings and limits, study-wide: The authors acknowledged that their TCR sequencing and HLA analysis involved a relatively small number of individuals. The CD4+ T cell repertoires in Susac syndrome did not show any clonal expansion.

Sample: CD4+ T cells from PBMCs. The origin of this receptor is a human donor with Susac syndrome.

The chain's CDR3 is CSARGQTGNEQFF. CDR3 coding DNA: TGCAGTGCTAGAGGCCAAACGGGTAATGAGCAGTTCTTC. This chain joins TRBV20-1 and TRBJ2-1; D gene ambiguous. The V end lost 1 base, the J end lost 7 bases, and 11 bases lay between the germline ends. The CDR3 is 13 residues long. CDR1 and CDR2 from the germline V gene are DFQATT and SNEGSKA (reference sequence).